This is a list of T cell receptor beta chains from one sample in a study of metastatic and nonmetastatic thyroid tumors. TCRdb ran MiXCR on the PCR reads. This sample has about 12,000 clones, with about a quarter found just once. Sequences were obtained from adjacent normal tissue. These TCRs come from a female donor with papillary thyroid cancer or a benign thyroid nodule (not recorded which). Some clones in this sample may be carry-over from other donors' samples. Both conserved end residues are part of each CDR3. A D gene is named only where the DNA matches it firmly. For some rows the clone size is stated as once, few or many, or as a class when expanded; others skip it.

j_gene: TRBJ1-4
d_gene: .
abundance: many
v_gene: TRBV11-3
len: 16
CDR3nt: TGTGCCAGCAGCCGCGGCCAGCATGCAACTAATGAAAAACTGTTTTTT
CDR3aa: CASSRGQHATNEKLFF

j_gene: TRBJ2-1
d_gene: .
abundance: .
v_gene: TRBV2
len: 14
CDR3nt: TGTGCCAGCAGCGAAGAAGGTGTAGGAAATGAGCAGTTCTTC
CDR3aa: CASSEEGVGNEQFF

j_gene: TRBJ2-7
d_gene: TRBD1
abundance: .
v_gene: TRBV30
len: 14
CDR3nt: TGTGCGTGGAGTCGGACAGGGGACTACTACGAGCAGTACTTC
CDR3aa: CAWSRTGDYYEQYF

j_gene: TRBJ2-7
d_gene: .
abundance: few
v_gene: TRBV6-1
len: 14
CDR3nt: TGTGCCAGCAGGACTGGCCTCCTCTCCTACGAGCAGTACTTC
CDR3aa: CASRTGLLSYEQYF

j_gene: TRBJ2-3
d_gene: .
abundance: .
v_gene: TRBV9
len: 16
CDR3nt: TGTGCCAGCAGCGTAGGATCATCGGTTAGCATATATACGCAGTATTTT
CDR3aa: CASSVGSSVSIYTQYF

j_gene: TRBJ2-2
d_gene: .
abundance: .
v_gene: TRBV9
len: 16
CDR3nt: TGTGCCAGCAGCGTACAGGGCTGTGCGAACACCGGGGAGCTGTTTTTT
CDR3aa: CASSVQGCANTGELFF

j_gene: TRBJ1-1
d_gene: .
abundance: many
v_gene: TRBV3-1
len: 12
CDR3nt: TGTGCCAGCTCTCCTTGGGGCACTGAAGCTTTCTTT
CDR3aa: CASSPWGTEAFF

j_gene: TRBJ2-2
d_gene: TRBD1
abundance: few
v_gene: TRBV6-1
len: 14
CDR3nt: TGTGCCAACCGCCCCGGGGACAGCACCGGGGAGCTGTTTTTT
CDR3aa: CANRPGDSTGELFF

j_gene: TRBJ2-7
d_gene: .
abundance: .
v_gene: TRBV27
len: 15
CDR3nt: TGTGCCCGCAGTTTATCCACGGGATGGCTCTACGAGCAGTACTTC
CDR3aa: CARSLSTGWLYEQYF

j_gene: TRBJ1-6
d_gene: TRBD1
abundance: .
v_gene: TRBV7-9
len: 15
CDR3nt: TGTGCCAGCAGCTGGCAGGGGGCCAGGAATTCACCCCTCCACTTT
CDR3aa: CASSWQGARNSPLHF

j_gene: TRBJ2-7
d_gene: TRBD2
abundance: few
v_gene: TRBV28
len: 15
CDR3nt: TGTGCCAGCAGCCCAATTGGGACTAAAATATACGAGCAGTACTTC
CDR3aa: CASSPIGTKIYEQYF

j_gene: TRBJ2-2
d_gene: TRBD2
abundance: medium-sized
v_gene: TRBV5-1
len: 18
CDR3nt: TGCGCCAGCAGCTTGCTAGCGGGAGGGCCGGAGGGCACCGGGGAGCTGTTTTTT
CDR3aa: CASSLLAGGPEGTGELFF

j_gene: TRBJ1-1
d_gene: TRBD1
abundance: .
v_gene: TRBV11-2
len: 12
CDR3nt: TGTGCCAGCAACAAAAGGACAGGAGAAGCTTTCTTT
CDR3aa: CASNKRTGEAFF

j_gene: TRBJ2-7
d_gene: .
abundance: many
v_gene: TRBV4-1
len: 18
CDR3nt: TGCGCCAGCAGCCATCGCCCAACGGGGGACCGGAGGTTCTACGAGCAGTACTTC
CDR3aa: CASSHRPTGDRRFYEQYF

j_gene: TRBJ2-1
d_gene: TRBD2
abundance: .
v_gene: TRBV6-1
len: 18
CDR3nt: TGTGCCAGCAGACAGGCCGGGACTAATAGGGAGACCCAAAATGTGCAGTTCTTC
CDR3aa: CASRQAGTNRETQNVQFF

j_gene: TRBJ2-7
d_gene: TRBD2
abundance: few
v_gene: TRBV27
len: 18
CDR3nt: TGTGCCAGCAGTTTATTTCCTAGCGGGAGAATGGCGTCCTACGAGCAGTACTTC
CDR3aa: CASSLFPSGRMASYEQYF

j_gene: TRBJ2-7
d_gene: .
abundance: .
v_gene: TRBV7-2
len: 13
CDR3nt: TGTGCCAGCAGCTTAGCGGAGGGAACCGAGCAGTACTTC
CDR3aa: CASSLAEGTEQYF

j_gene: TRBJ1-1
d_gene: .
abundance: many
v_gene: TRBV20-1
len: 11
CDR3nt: TGCAGAGGAGGACGGAACACTGAAGCTTTCTTT
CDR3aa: CRGGRNTEAFF

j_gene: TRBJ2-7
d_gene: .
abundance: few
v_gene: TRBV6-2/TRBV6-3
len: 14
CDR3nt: TGTGCCAGCAGTTACGGGCCGAGGTCCTACGAGCAGTACTTC
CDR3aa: CASSYGPRSYEQYF

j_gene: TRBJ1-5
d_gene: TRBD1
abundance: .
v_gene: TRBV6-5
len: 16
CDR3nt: TGTGCCAGCAGTTACGGGACAGGGGTGAACAATCAGCCCCAGCATTTT
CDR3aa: CASSYGTGVNNQPQHF

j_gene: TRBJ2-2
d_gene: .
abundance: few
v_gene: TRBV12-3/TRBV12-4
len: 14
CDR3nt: TGTGCCAGCAGTTTAGGGACAGCAACCGGGGAGCTGTTTTTT
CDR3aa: CASSLGTATGELFF

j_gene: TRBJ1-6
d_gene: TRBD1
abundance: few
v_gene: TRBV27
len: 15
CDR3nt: TGTGCCAGCAGTTTAGCAGGGGGCTATAATTCACCCCTCCACTTT
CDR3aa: CASSLAGGYNSPLHF

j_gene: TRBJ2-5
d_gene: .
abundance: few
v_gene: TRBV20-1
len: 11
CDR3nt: TGCAGTGCTAGACACCAAGAGACCCAGTACTTC
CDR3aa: CSARHQETQYF

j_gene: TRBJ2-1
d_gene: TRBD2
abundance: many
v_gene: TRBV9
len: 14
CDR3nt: TGTGCCAGCAGCGTCTTCTTGGGGGGGAATGAGCAGTTCTTC
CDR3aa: CASSVFLGGNEQFF

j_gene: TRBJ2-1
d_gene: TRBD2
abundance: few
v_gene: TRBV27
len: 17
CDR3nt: TGTGCCAGCAGTCCCGCAACGGGACTAGCGTCCTACAATGAGCAGTTCTTC
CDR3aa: CASSPATGLASYNEQFF

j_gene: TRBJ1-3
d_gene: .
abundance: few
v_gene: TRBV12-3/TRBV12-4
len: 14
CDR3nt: TGTGCCAGCAGTAGGACGGACTCTGGAAACACCATATATTTT
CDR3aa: CASSRTDSGNTIYF

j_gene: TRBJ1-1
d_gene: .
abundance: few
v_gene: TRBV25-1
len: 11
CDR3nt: TGTGCCATCCTCTTCGGGACTCAAGCTTTCTTT
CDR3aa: CAILFGTQAFF

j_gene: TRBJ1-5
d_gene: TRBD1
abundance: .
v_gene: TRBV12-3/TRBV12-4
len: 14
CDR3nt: TGTGCCAGCCGAACACAGGGGAAGGACCAGCCCCAGCATTTT
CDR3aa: CASRTQGKDQPQHF

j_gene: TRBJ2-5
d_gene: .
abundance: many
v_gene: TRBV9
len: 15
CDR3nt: TGTGCCAGCAGCGTAGATTTTCGGCTCCAAGAGACCCAGTACTTC
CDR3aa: CASSVDFRLQETQYF

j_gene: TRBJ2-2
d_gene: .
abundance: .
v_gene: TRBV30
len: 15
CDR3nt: TGTGCCTGCACGCGCGGCGAGGGTAACACCGGGGAGCTGTTTTTT
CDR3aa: CACTRGEGNTGELFF

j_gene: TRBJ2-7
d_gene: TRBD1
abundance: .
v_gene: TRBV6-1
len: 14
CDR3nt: TGTGCCAGCAGTCAACAGGGGCACCCCTACGAGCAGTACTTC
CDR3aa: CASSQQGHPYEQYF